The T cell receptor beta chain under discussion was sequenced for a study of control samples from healthy donors and cancer patients. TCRdb's copy holds only in-frame clones and misses some; the assay was immunoSEQ multiplex PCR. The table has 85,000 to 90,000 clones, 70% to 90% seen once. This sequence was found in a woman between 45 and 60 years old with colorectal cancer. What was sequenced was PBMCs.

The CDR3 DNA follows: TGTGCCAGCAGTTTCCGGGCAGGGGGGCTTGGGGGCTACACCTTC. The encoded protein is CASSFRAGGLGGYTF. The chain couples TRBV27 to TRBJ1-2; 7 nucleotides match TRBD1. CDR1 is MNHEY and CDR2 is SMNVEV in the germline V gene (reference sequence). The CDR3 length is 15 residues. The J segment lost 8 bases and the V segment lost 3 bases, leaving 12 bases of the junction unmatched.